This T cell receptor beta chain was observed in a study of molecular identifiers for immune sequencing clone quantification. TCRdb reprocessed the PCR reads via MiXCR and lists one record per CDR3 protein. The sample lists about 65,000 distinct CDR3 sequences, around 18% occurring once. The ends lost 1 base at V and 4 bases at J; junction bases unmatched: 10. CDR1 and CDR2 (germline): SGHTA, FQGNSA. The CDR3 runs 18 residues. This clonotype is termed medium-sized. The sample consisted of naive CD8+ T cells from blood, with Jurkat cell RNA spiked in. Regarding subset: FACS-sorted CD8+CD4-CCR7+CD45RA+ naive T cells. V usage is TRBV7-2 and J usage is TRBJ2-3; 11 bases agree with TRBD2. The TCR originated in a human donor in good health. Some libraries in this study had Jurkat cell RNA spiked in. The CDR3: CASSLVPSGRSYPDTQYF. Written as DNA, the CDR3 is TGTGCCAGCAGCTTAGTTCCTAGCGGGAGGAGTTACCCAGATACGCAGTATTTT.